This T cell receptor (beta chain) was profiled in a study of CD8 T cells in Susac syndrome. Germline lookup yields CDR1 SGDLS and CDR2 YYNGEE. This CDR3 is built from 14 residues. V dropped 3 bases and J dropped 6; count of bases not matched to a gene: 6. Random hexamers served to reverse transcribe about 0.45 to 1 ug RNA. By means of immunoSEQ multiplex PCR, TCR beta CDR3 spanning 54 Vbeta and 13 Jbeta underwent amplification. One entry per CDR3 protein, called by TCRdb with MiXCR from the immunoSEQ multiplex PCR reads. The table lists roughly 190,000 distinct CDR3 sequences, around 96% of them singletons, with about 0.1% in the top ten. From blood CD8+ and CD4+ T cells, the TCR beta chain was sequenced.

The rearrangement links TRBV9 to TRBJ2-7, with 10 bases that match TRBD1. This TCR was sampled from a human donor in good health. The sequencing input was CD4+ T cells from PBMCs. CDR3 sequence: CASSAWDRGGEQYF. The CDR3 DNA is TGTGCCAGCAGCGCGTGGGACAGGGGAGGCGAGCAGTACTTC.